These 25 T cell receptor beta chains were all obtained from the same sample, sequenced in a study of memory CD4+ T cells and cytomegalovirus serostatus. The data were produced by immunoSEQ multiplex PCR, yet TCRdb's version contains in-frame clones alone and is incomplete. The table lists 50,000 or so clones, 82% of them singletons. The sort gate was single viable CD3+CD4+CD8-CD45RO+ cells for memory CD4+ T cells. Sequencing used memory CD4+ T cells from blood. Source of these receptors: an adult in good health and CMV-seronegative.

V gene TRBV29-1 combines with J gene TRBJ2-3; D might be TRBD1 (5 bases). Trimming took 2 bases from V and 4 from J, leaving 13 bases between them. CDR1 and CDR2 from the germline V gene are SQVTM and ANQGSEA. The CDR3 extends over 14 amino acids. The CDR3 sequence is CSVESRARADTQYF. The CDR3 nucleotides read TGCAGCGTTGAATCCAGGGCCCGCGCAGATACGCAGTATTTT.

This clone was counted once. The V and J genes are TRBV7-9 and TRBJ1-2; 11 bases map to TRBD1. Germline V gene data show CDR1 as SEHNR and CDR2 as FQNEAQ (reference sequence). CDR3 size: 16 residues. With 1 base clipped from V and 6 bases from J, the junction kept 7 bases outside the gene matches. In nucleotides, the CDR3 is TGTGCCAGCAGCTTAGACCGGACAGGGGGCAATGATGGCTACACCTTC. Translating gives CASSLDRTGGNDGYTF.

The CDR3 nucleotides read TGTGCCAGCAGCTCCGACAGCGGGAACACTGAAGCTTTCTTT. It yields the protein CASSSDSGNTEAFF. V is TRBV6-6 and J is TRBJ1-1; the D gene is possibly TRBD1 (5 bases). The CDR3 has 14 amino acids. V was shortened by 6 bases and J by 1 base, with 12 bases between the two germline ends. Germline V lookup: CDR1 MNHNY, CDR2 SVGAGI (reference sequence).

The gene calls are TRBV18 and TRBJ1-1; D remains ambiguous. CDR3 size: 13 residues. V lost 5 bases and J lost 1, with 8 bases in between. Germline CDR1 reads KGHSH; CDR2 reads LQKENI. DNA of the CDR3: TGTGCCAGCTCATCCGTGGAGAACACTGAAGCTTTCTTT. Protein product: CASSSVENTEAFF.

This clone has a handful of counts. Compared with germline, one end of the junction differs, possibly owing to a read error. This rearrangement joins TRBV7-9 to TRBJ1-1; D call uncertain. CDR3 length equals 11 residues. Germline V gives CDR1 SEHNR, CDR2 FQNEAQ (reference sequence). The CDR3 sequence is CASSLKTEAFF. For the CDR3, the DNA is TGTGCCAGCAGCTTGAAGACTGAAGCTTTCTTT.

V usage is TRBV7-9 and J usage is TRBJ1-2, with D possibly matching TRBD1 (6 bases). The CDR3 length is 14 residues. Germline V lookup: CDR1 SEHNR, CDR2 FQNEAQ (reference sequence). V was shortened by 5 bases and J by 1 base, with 11 bases between the two germline ends. The CDR3 loop reads CASSADSFNYGYTF. The DNA for the CDR3 is TGTGCCAGCAGCGCGGACAGTTTTAACTATGGCTACACCTTC.

This clone was seen only once. The J gene is TRBJ2-6, the V gene TRBV5-6; the D gene is possibly TRBD1 (6 bases). Trimming removed 1 base from V and 0 bases from J, with 11 bases in between. The CDR3 loop spans 17 amino acids. Germline V CDR1 and CDR2: SGHDT, YYEEEE. CDR3 nucleotide sequence: TGTGCCAGCAGCTTGAGGACAGTACCCTCTGGGGCCAACGTCCTGACTTTC. Residues: CASSLRTVPSGANVLTF.

J is TRBJ1-4 and V is TRBV6-6, with unresolved D. Germline lookup yields CDR1 MNHNY and CDR2 SVGAGI (reference sequence). The CDR3 is 12 amino acids. V shed 6 bases and J shed 8 bases, with 10 bases lying between them. CDR3 sequence reads: CASRGGWEKLFF. The CDR3 nucleotides are TGTGCCAGCAGAGGAGGATGGGAAAAACTGTTTTTT.

The rearrangement links TRBV27 to TRBJ2-7, with D possibly TRBD1 on 6 matching bases. CDR1 and CDR2 (germline): MNHEY, SMNVEV (reference sequence). V was trimmed by 5 bases and J by 11 bases, leaving 13 bases between them. The CDR3 runs to 11 residues. This CDR3 is CASSGRDKEYF. The CDR3 DNA follows: TGTGCCAGCAGTGGCCGGGACAAGGAGTACTTC.

There are a few counts of this clone. The chain couples TRBV25-1 to TRBJ2-1; a possible D gene is TRBD2 (5 bases). V lost 6 bases and J 0 bases, leaving 12 bases between the germline ends. Germline values: CDR1 MGHDK, CDR2 SYGVNS. This CDR3 region has 15 residues. For the CDR3, the DNA is TGTGCCAGCAGCAGGCGAGGGAGCTCCTACAATGAGCAGTTCTTC. Its protein product is CASSRRGSSYNEQFF.

This rearrangement joins TRBV2 to TRBJ2-2, with D possibly matching TRBD1 (6 bases). This CDR3 has 14 amino acids. Germline V CDR1 and CDR2: SNHLY, FYNNEI. Trimming cost V 6 bases and J 1 base, with 9 bases left between them. DNA of the CDR3: TGTGCCAGCAGAGGACAGTGGAACACCGGGGAGCTGTTTTTT. Protein product: CASRGQWNTGELFF. The complete variable domain, with remaining parts taken from reference TRBV2 and TRBJ2-2, reads EPEVTQTPSHQVTQMGQEVILRCVPISNHLYFYWYRQILGQKVEFLVSFYNNEISEKSEIFDDQFSVERPDGSNFTLKIRSTKLEDSAMYFCASRGQWNTGELFFGEGSRLTVL.

The chain recombines TRBV6-4 with TRBJ1-6; D is unclear. The CDR3 has 15 amino acids. Germline CDR1 is MRHNA and CDR2 is SNTAGT. V was pared by 3 bases and J by 10 bases, with 16 bases between. CDR3 amino acids: CASSESGHGSSPLHF. As DNA, the CDR3 is TGTGCCAGCAGTGAATCAGGCCACGGGTCATCACCCCTCCACTTT.

The V and J genes are TRBV6-1 and TRBJ2-7; 8 bases agree with TRBD1. V lost 6 bases to trimming and J lost 3 bases; unmatched junction nucleotides: 4. CDR1 is MNHNS and CDR2 is SASEGT in the germline V gene. The CDR3 has 13 residues. The CDR3 here is CASRHGQGYEQYF. The DNA of the CDR3 is TGTGCCAGCAGGCACGGACAGGGCTACGAGCAGTACTTC.

This chain joins TRBV5-5 and TRBJ1-5; D unresolved. Germline CDR1 and CDR2: SGHKS and YYEKEE (reference sequence). V lost 2 bases to trimming and J lost 1 base, with 19 bases between them. The CDR3 runs 18 residues. CDR3: CASSFGVMGHDSNQPQHF. CDR3 coding DNA: TGTGCCAGCAGCTTCGGGGTCATGGGCCATGACAGCAATCAGCCCCAGCATTTT.

The chain carries TRBV7-8 and TRBJ2-7; D may match TRBD1 or TRBD2 (5 bases each). The germline V and J ends were trimmed by 8 bases and 4 bases, with 9 bases remaining between them. Germline CDR1 and CDR2: SGHVS and FQNEAQ. This CDR3 contains 11 residues. CDR3 sequence: CASGTSYEQYF. The CDR3 region has the DNA TGTGCCAGCGGGACCTCTTACGAGCAGTACTTC.

This chain connects TRBV18 to TRBJ1-4, with TRBD1 identical over 7 bases. The CDR3 consists of 19 residues. Unmatched junction bases numbered 15, after V lost 3 bases and J lost 2 bases. Germline-derived CDR1 and CDR2 are KGHSH and LQKENI. The CDR3 DNA follows: TGTGCCAGCTCACCTGGGCCCAGGGGGTCCCCTGGGACTAATGAAAAACTGTTTTTT. This translates into CASSPGPRGSPGTNEKLFF.

The chain joins TRBV9 to TRBJ1-6; D uncertain. The germline gives CDR1 SGDLS, CDR2 YYNGEE. V lost 0 bases, J lost 5 bases, and 6 bases lay in between. This CDR3 region has 14 residues. This CDR3 is CASSVDPNNSPLHF. CDR3 bases: TGTGCCAGCAGCGTAGACCCCAATAATTCACCCCTCCACTTT.

V is TRBV5-8 and J is TRBJ2-6; D gene ambiguous. Between the trimmed V and J ends, which lost 1 base and 0 bases, there was a span of 8 bases. CDR1 SGHTS and CDR2 YDEGEE come from the germline V gene. The CDR3 extends over 16 amino acids. The CDR3 sequence: CASSLWGISGANVLTF. The CDR3, as DNA: TGTGCCAGCAGCTTGTGGGGAATCTCTGGGGCCAACGTCCTGACTTTC. The variable domain in full, with the rest retrieved from reference TRBV5-8 and TRBJ2-6, is EAGVTQSPTHLIKTRGQQATLRCSPISGHTSVYWYQQALGLGLQFLLWYDEGEERNRGNFPPRFSGRQFPNYSSELNVNALELEDSALYLCASSLWGISGANVLTFGAGSRLTVL.

The V and J genes are TRBV14 and TRBJ1-5; unclear D gene. V was shortened by 4 bases and J by 0 bases, with 4 bases between the two germline ends. The V gene's germline CDR1 is SGHDN and CDR2 FVKESK. CDR3 size: 13 residues. The DNA of the CDR3 is TGTGCCAGCAGCCTTAATAGCAATCAGCCCCAGCATTTT. As protein: CASSLNSNQPQHF.

The chain recombines TRBV7-6 with TRBJ2-2; 8 bases map to TRBD1. The CDR3 runs 14 residues. The V gene end was trimmed by 5 bases and the J gene end by 5 bases; junction bases not matched to a gene: 4. Germline V lookup: CDR1 SGHVS, CDR2 FNYEAQ. The CDR3 here is CASSPTGVTGELFF. CDR3 nucleotide sequence: TGTGCCAGCAGCCCGACAGGGGTGACCGGGGAGCTGTTTTTT.

V gene TRBV28 combines with J gene TRBJ1-1, with D perhaps TRBD1 (5 bases). This CDR3 has 16 amino acids. CDR1 and CDR2 (germline): MDHEN, SYDVKM. The ends were cut back, 6 bases at V and 4 bases at J, with 21 bases in the middle. The CDR3 DNA reads TGTGCCAGCAGCAATTCCGGGACCGCCTCTAGCACTGAAGCTTTCTTT. Residues: CASSNSGTASSTEAFF.

This clone was picked up a small number of times. The chain carries TRBV18 and TRBJ2-7, with 9 bases that match TRBD1. This CDR3 has 17 residues. CDR1 and CDR2 from the germline V gene are KGHSH and LQKENI. J was trimmed by 6 bases and V by 3 bases; bases with no gene match: 15. CDR3 sequence reads: CASSPPLTGGRRGEQYF. CDR3 DNA sequence: TGTGCCAGCTCACCGCCTTTAACAGGGGGCAGGAGAGGCGAGCAGTACTTC.

The chain recombines TRBV6-5 with TRBJ1-1; D perhaps matches TRBD1 (5 bases). The CDR3 covers 14 residues. The germline gives CDR1 MNHEY, CDR2 SVGAGI. The V and J ends lost 6 bases and 4 bases respectively, with 15 bases between them. The CDR3 coding sequence is TGTGCCAGCAGCCTTAGGCACGGGACCACTGAAGCTTTCTTT. Translation: CASSLRHGTTEAFF.

This clone was seen only a few times. The chain carries TRBV12-2 and TRBJ1-3. TRBV12-2 is assigned pseudogene status. This CDR3 is built from 17 residues. CDR3 nucleotide sequence: TGTGCAAGTCGCACCAAGAGGAGGGTCCGGGCTGGAAACACCATATATTTT. It is translated as CASRTKRRVRAGNTIYF.

This clone showed up just once. The chain recombines TRBV27 with TRBJ1-6, with 8 bases fitting TRBD1. CDR1 is MNHEY, CDR2 SMNVEV, per germline (reference sequence). The length of the CDR3 is 17 residues. J lost 1 base, V lost 6 bases, and 8 bases had no gene match. CDR3 sequence reads: CASRRGQERSYNSPLHF. The CDR3 coding sequence is TGTGCCAGCAGGAGGGGACAGGAGAGGTCCTATAATTCACCCCTCCACTTT.